The clone carrying this TCR beta chain was seen more than once but under ten times. The antigen is not known. Within the sample, other DNA sequences also encode this same CDR3. This specimen comes from a study of beta chain features in type 1 diabetes. Points from the study as a whole: For Type 1 diabetes patients, all four CD4+ subsets carried TCRB CDR3s that were moderately but significantly shorter. Amplification by PCR could prefer shorter templates, with the same effect in patients and controls. Within patients, naive, central memory and Treg TCRB repertoires seemed more similar than within healthy donors.

Isolated RNA was reverse transcribed in full, so expressed TCRB transcripts were sequenced. Produced via immunoSEQ multiplex PCR; TCRdb's table is partial and in-frame only. The table lists 250,000 or so clones, around 65% of them singletons. This TCR came from a man aged 25-40 years in good health. The sample consisted of naive CD4+ T cells from blood.

In DNA, the CDR3 is TGTGCCTGGAGGGGCAGCGGGGAGACCCAGTACTTC. Its protein product is CAWRGSGETQYF. The chain carries TRBV30 and TRBJ2-5; D may be TRBD2 (6 bases). Germline assignment: CDR1 GTSNPN and CDR2 SVGIG (reference sequence). The CDR3 covers 12 residues. V lost 3 bases, J lost 5 bases, and 10 bases lay in between. The full variable domain, its missing parts supplied by reference TRBV30 and TRBJ2-5, is SQTIHQWPATLVQPVGSPLSLECTVEGTSNPNLYWYRQAAGRGLQLLFYSVGIGQISSEVPQNLSASRPQDRQFILSSKKLLLSDSGFYLCAWRGSGETQYFGPGTRLLVL.